This T cell receptor beta chain was found in a study of identical twins. The V gene's germline CDR1 is SGHKS and CDR2 YYEKEE (reference sequence). The CDR3 totals 13 residues. The V end lost 2 bases, the J end lost 3 bases, and 9 bases lay between the germline ends. Overall study findings and caveats: For zero-insertion analyses, partial confounding could come from invariant MAIT and iNKT cells. Models, which agreed with sharing between unrelated individuals, nonetheless underestimated the out-of-frame TCR alpha sharing seen in monozygotic twins.

With template switching, a universal primer site was added, and the cDNA carried unique molecular identifiers. TCRdb analysed the 5' RACE reads with MiXCR anew, one entry per CDR3 protein. The sample has 200,000 to 250,000 distinct CDR3 sequences, more than 6.5% seen once. About this clonotype itself: Its antigen is not known.

These data also formed part of another study, on yellow fever vaccine responses in identical twins.

This chain joins TRBV5-5 and TRBJ2-7, with no clear D. The receptor's source is a woman under 30 in good health. Material for sequencing was memory (CD45RO+) T cells sorted from blood. For the CDR3, the DNA is TGTGCCAGCAGCTTAACTCCCGGCTACGAGCAGTACTTC. This codes for CASSLTPGYEQYF.